The text below deals with one T cell receptor (beta chain). Its specificity is unknown. The CDR3 is made up of 15 amino acids. Germline loops: CDR1 MNHEY, CDR2 SVGEGT. The V segment lost 5 bases and the J segment 3 bases; nucleotides outside the gene matches: 4. Purified naive CD4+ T cells were depleted of CD25+ Tregs. Semi-nested PCR with Nested Universal Primer A followed constant-region reverse priming of full-length variable regions. TCRdb used MiXCR to reprocess the 5' RACE reads, holding one entry per CDR3 protein. The sample shows approximately 7,900 distinct CDR3 sequences, about 70% of them seen only once. Study outcomes and limitations: The TCR gene usage of tumor memory CD4+ T cells clustered together with blood and lymph node memory CD4+ cells and with lymph node naive CD4+ cells.

The sequencing sample was made of tumor-infiltrating naive CD4+ T cells sorted from the breast tumor. Described subset: naive CD4+ T cells, CD4+CD45RA+CD25-. The receptor comes from a female donor with breast cancer. The V gene is TRBV6-2 or TRBV6-3, the J gene TRBJ2-1, with 10 bases identical to TRBD2. The CDR3 coding sequence is TGTGCCAGCAGTAAACTAGCGGGGTACTACAATGAGCAGTTCTTC. This encodes CASSKLAGYYNEQFF.